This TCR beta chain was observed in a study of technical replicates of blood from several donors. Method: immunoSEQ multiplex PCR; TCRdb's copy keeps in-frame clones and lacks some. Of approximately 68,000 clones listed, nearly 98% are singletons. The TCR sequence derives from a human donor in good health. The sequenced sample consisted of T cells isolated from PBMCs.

As DNA, the CDR3 is TGCGCCAGCAGCTTGGGGCGGACTGAAGCTTTCTTT. It yields the protein CASSLGRTEAFF. The genes are TRBV5-1 and TRBJ1-1; D uncertain. The germline V gene encodes CDR1 SGHRS and CDR2 YFSETQ. Trimming cost V 0 bases and J 5 bases, with 5 bases left between them. The CDR3 loop spans 12 amino acids.